The rows below give T cell receptor beta chains drawn from one sample of a study of T-cell memory formation after mild COVID-19. TCRdb reprocessed the 5' RACE reads with MiXCR, giving one entry per CDR3 protein. The sample has about 400,000 distinct CDR3 sequences, approximately 18% seen once. The specimen sequenced was PBMCs or a T cell subset sorted from them (not recorded which). These receptors were collected from a man aged 18 to 30 who had mild COVID-19 (a few samples of this study predate the infection). Cell type and time point are not known. Both conserved end residues are part of each CDR3. Fields, in order: J gene, clone size, V gene, D gene, CDR3 protein, CDR3 DNA. The D gene is left open where the match is weak. Expanded clones are given a class, and other clones once, few, many or no size at all.

j_call: TRBJ2-5; clone_size: NA; v_call: TRBV3-1; d_call: NA; cdr3_aa: CASGFDQETQYF; cdr3_nt: TGTGCCAGCGGCTTCGACCAAGAGACCCAGTACTTC
j_call: TRBJ2-5; clone_size: NA; v_call: TRBV15; d_call: NA; cdr3_aa: CATSRVGGGRETQYF; cdr3_nt: TGTGCCACCAGCAGAGTTGGAGGGGGGCGAGAGACCCAGTACTTC
j_call: TRBJ1-1; clone_size: few; v_call: TRBV20-1; d_call: NA; cdr3_aa: CSAHRVARTEAFF; cdr3_nt: TGCAGTGCCCACAGGGTAGCGCGCACTGAAGCTTTCTTT
j_call: TRBJ2-7; clone_size: NA; v_call: TRBV4-3; d_call: TRBD1; cdr3_aa: CASSDRAYDEQYF; cdr3_nt: TGCGCCAGCAGCGACAGGGCTTACGACGAGCAGTACTTC
j_call: TRBJ1-1; clone_size: NA; v_call: TRBV7-8; d_call: NA; cdr3_aa: CASSFRTARDTEAFF; cdr3_nt: TGTGCCAGCAGCTTTAGGACAGCGAGGGACACTGAAGCTTTCTTT
j_call: TRBJ2-7; clone_size: few; v_call: TRBV9; d_call: NA; cdr3_aa: CASSVDSLTYEQYF; cdr3_nt: TGTGCCAGCAGCGTGGACTCGCTTACCTACGAGCAGTACTTC
j_call: TRBJ2-1; clone_size: NA; v_call: TRBV7-8; d_call: NA; cdr3_aa: CASSLARGLWDEQFF; cdr3_nt: TGTGCCAGCAGCTTAGCTAGGGGACTTTGGGATGAGCAGTTCTTC
j_call: TRBJ2-3; clone_size: NA; v_call: TRBV20-1; d_call: TRBD2; cdr3_aa: CSAPLAGPTDTQYF; cdr3_nt: TGCAGTGCTCCATTAGCGGGGCCCACAGATACGCAGTATTTT
j_call: TRBJ2-7; clone_size: NA; v_call: TRBV29-1; d_call: NA; cdr3_aa: CSVEETGSVYEQYF; cdr3_nt: TGCAGCGTTGAGGAGACCGGATCCGTGTACGAGCAGTACTTC
j_call: TRBJ1-1; clone_size: few; v_call: TRBV27; d_call: TRBD1; cdr3_aa: CASSLGQGWGTEAFF; cdr3_nt: TGTGCCAGCAGTTTGGGACAGGGGTGGGGTACTGAAGCTTTCTTT
j_call: TRBJ1-5; clone_size: few; v_call: TRBV27; d_call: TRBD1; cdr3_aa: CASRTGGNQPQHF; cdr3_nt: TGTGCCAGCAGGACAGGGGGCAATCAGCCCCAGCATTTT
j_call: TRBJ1-5; clone_size: NA; v_call: TRBV10-3; d_call: NA; cdr3_aa: CATSGGATRDQPQHF; cdr3_nt: TGTGCCACCTCCGGAGGGGCCACCCGCGATCAGCCCCAGCATTTT
j_call: TRBJ1-1; clone_size: few; v_call: TRBV18; d_call: NA; cdr3_aa: CASSPPAGKIGEAFF; cdr3_nt: TGTGCCAGCTCACCCCCGGCGGGGAAAATAGGTGAAGCTTTCTTT
j_call: TRBJ2-2; clone_size: NA; v_call: TRBV12-3/TRBV12-4; d_call: TRBD2; cdr3_aa: CASTHGRGGTGELFF; cdr3_nt: TGTGCCAGCACCCACGGGAGGGGCGGCACCGGGGAGCTGTTTTTT
j_call: TRBJ2-3; clone_size: NA; v_call: TRBV9; d_call: TRBD1; cdr3_aa: CASSAQDRVGHTQYF; cdr3_nt: TGTGCCAGCAGCGCCCAGGACAGGGTGGGGCATACGCAGTATTTT
j_call: TRBJ1-4; clone_size: few; v_call: TRBV27; d_call: NA; cdr3_aa: CASSWMGNEKLFF; cdr3_nt: TGTGCCAGCAGCTGGATGGGGAATGAAAAACTGTTTTTT
j_call: TRBJ1-6; clone_size: NA; v_call: TRBV4-1; d_call: TRBD1; cdr3_aa: CASSQGNDRASSPLHF; cdr3_nt: TGCGCCAGCAGCCAAGGGAACGACAGGGCGAGCTCACCCCTCCACTTT
j_call: TRBJ2-5; clone_size: NA; v_call: TRBV20-1; d_call: TRBD2; cdr3_aa: CSAGLAGSIRTQYF; cdr3_nt: TGCAGTGCTGGACTAGCGGGGTCAATCCGGACCCAGTACTTC
j_call: TRBJ1-2; clone_size: NA; v_call: TRBV7-9; d_call: TRBD1; cdr3_aa: CASSRRGTGGDGYTF; cdr3_nt: TGTGCCAGCAGCCGTCGGGGGACAGGGGGGGATGGCTACACCTTC
j_call: TRBJ1-6; clone_size: NA; v_call: TRBV6-5; d_call: NA; cdr3_aa: CASSYRGYSYNSPLHF; cdr3_nt: TGTGCCAGCAGTTACAGGGGCTACTCCTATAATTCACCCCTCCACTTT
j_call: TRBJ2-5; clone_size: NA; v_call: TRBV2; d_call: NA; cdr3_aa: CATVDGVQTQYF; cdr3_nt: TGTGCCACCGTAGACGGGGTCCAGACCCAGTACTTC
j_call: TRBJ1-5; clone_size: NA; v_call: TRBV4-2; d_call: NA; cdr3_aa: CASSQGVPDSNQPQHF; cdr3_nt: TGTGCCAGCAGCCAAGGTGTTCCGGATAGCAATCAGCCCCAGCATTTT
j_call: TRBJ1-1; clone_size: NA; v_call: TRBV5-1; d_call: NA; cdr3_aa: CASSHPGVNTESFF; cdr3_nt: TGCGCCAGCAGCCACCCCGGGGTGAACACTGAATCTTTCTTT
j_call: TRBJ1-4; clone_size: NA; v_call: TRBV5-1; d_call: NA; cdr3_aa: CASSLTELGEKLFF; cdr3_nt: TGCGCCAGCAGCTTAACAGAGTTGGGTGAAAAACTGTTTTTT
j_call: TRBJ2-3; clone_size: NA; v_call: TRBV5-1; d_call: NA; cdr3_aa: CASSQETSGTQYF; cdr3_nt: TGCGCCAGCAGCCAGGAAACTTCGGGTACGCAGTATTTT
j_call: TRBJ2-7; clone_size: few; v_call: TRBV5-1; d_call: TRBD1; cdr3_aa: CASSLSTGVAYEQYF; cdr3_nt: TGCGCCAGCAGCTTATCCACAGGGGTGGCCTACGAGCAGTACTTC
j_call: TRBJ2-3; clone_size: NA; v_call: TRBV9; d_call: TRBD2; cdr3_aa: CASSWGSSGGDTQYF; cdr3_nt: TGTGCCAGCAGCTGGGGGAGTAGCGGGGGTGATACGCAGTATTTT
j_call: TRBJ1-2; clone_size: few; v_call: TRBV10-3; d_call: NA; cdr3_aa: CAISESSAANYGYTF; cdr3_nt: TGTGCCATCAGTGAGTCGTCAGCAGCTAACTATGGCTACACCTTC
j_call: TRBJ1-1; clone_size: NA; v_call: TRBV20-1; d_call: NA; cdr3_aa: CSARVKGDTEAFF; cdr3_nt: TGCAGTGCTAGAGTAAAGGGGGACACTGAAGCTTTCTTT
j_call: TRBJ1-4; clone_size: NA; v_call: TRBV6-2/TRBV6-3; d_call: NA; cdr3_aa: CASNPGWLNEKLFF; cdr3_nt: TGTGCCAGCAACCCCGGGTGGCTTAATGAAAAACTGTTTTTT
j_call: TRBJ2-3; clone_size: few; v_call: TRBV24-1; d_call: TRBD2; cdr3_aa: CATSDFLAGVADTQYF; cdr3_nt: TGTGCCACCAGTGATTTTCTAGCGGGGGTTGCAGATACGCAGTATTTT
j_call: TRBJ2-3; clone_size: many; v_call: TRBV7-2; d_call: NA; cdr3_aa: CASSLEESTDTQYF; cdr3_nt: TGTGCCAGCAGCTTAGAGGAGAGCACAGATACGCAGTATTTT
j_call: TRBJ2-2; clone_size: NA; v_call: TRBV9; d_call: TRBD1; cdr3_aa: CASSVKAGQVGTGELFF; cdr3_nt: TGTGCCAGCAGCGTAAAGGCCGGACAGGTCGGGACCGGGGAGCTGTTTTTT
j_call: TRBJ1-5; clone_size: NA; v_call: TRBV20-1; d_call: NA; cdr3_aa: CSAWKGSNQPQHF; cdr3_nt: TGCAGTGCCTGGAAGGGTAGCAATCAGCCCCAGCATTTT